This T cell receptor (beta chain) was recovered during a study of blood T cell repertoires in COVID-19. The wider study: COVID-19 samples collected from the United States, Italy and Spain covered acute and convalescent phases. Sources were T cells, B-cell-depleted T cells, or PBMCs; the material itself was cDNA or gDNA.

Original processing notes: Reference gene primers were amplified, and this amplification served to estimate nucleated cell counts. The data were produced by immunoSEQ multiplex PCR, yet TCRdb's version contains in-frame clones alone and is incomplete. The V and J calls and clone size are taken from that table; D and trimming were inferred from the DNA. The sample lists over 45,000 clones, around 90% occurring once. V lost 1 base and J lost 7, with 7 bases in between. The CDR3 has 13 amino acids. Germline lookup yields CDR1 MGHRA and CDR2 YSYEKL. The chain combines TRBV4-1 with TRBJ1-4; unclear D gene. Material: peripheral blood. The clonotype was recovered from a woman aged 80 or older with acute or convalescent COVID-19. CDR3 nucleotides: TGCGCCAGCAGCCAAGTTCGGGGTGAAAAACTGTTTTTT. Protein product: CASSQVRGEKLFF.